The 21 T cell receptor beta chains below were found in one sample sequenced in a study of blood T cell repertoires in COVID-19. Method: immunoSEQ multiplex PCR; TCRdb's copy keeps in-frame clones and lacks some. The sample yields 200,000 to 250,000 clones, 70% to 85% seen once. The sample was PBMCs or T cells enriched from blood (not recorded which). The receptors come from a woman aged 55-69 years who had recovered from COVID-19.

This chain connects TRBV4-2 to TRBJ2-5, with 13 bases fitting TRBD2. The CDR3 loop spans 17 amino acids. Per germline, CDR1 LGHNA and CDR2 YNFKEQ. Trimming took 3 bases from V and 3 from J; bases not matched to a gene: 7. The CDR3 DNA sequence: TGTGCCAGCAGCCACGGGCTGGGACTAGCGGGGAAAGAGACCCAGTACTTC. It specifies CASSHGLGLAGKETQYF.

This clone has just one count. The V gene is TRBV6-2 or TRBV6-3, the J gene TRBJ2-7; 7 bases line up with TRBD1. The germline gives CDR1 MNHEY, CDR2 SVGEGT. After removal of 5 bases from V and 4 bases from J, the junction contained 17 bases not matched to a gene. The CDR3 contains 17 residues. The CDR3 protein is CASSLTTGARVGYEQYF. CDR3 in DNA: TGTGCCAGCAGTCTCACAACAGGGGCCCGAGTCGGGTACGAGCAGTACTTC.

The chain uses TRBV18 and TRBJ2-7, with D perhaps matching TRBD2 (7 bases). This CDR3 has 15 amino acids. The V gene's germline CDR1 is KGHSH and CDR2 LQKENI. V dropped 2 bases and J dropped 0 bases, with 11 bases sitting between them. The CDR3 loop is CASSPRGGPSYEQYF. Here the CDR3 DNA reads TGTGCCAGCTCACCAAGGGGGGGGCCCTCCTACGAGCAGTACTTC.

The chain combines TRBV19 with TRBJ1-2; D is ambiguous. V dropped 5 bases and J dropped 2 bases, with 6 bases sitting between them. This CDR3 comprises 12 residues. In germline, CDR1 is LNHDA, CDR2 SQIVND (reference sequence). The CDR3 loop reads CASSSVNYGYTF. The CDR3 region has the DNA TGTGCCAGTAGTTCAGTAAACTATGGCTACACCTTC.

The rearrangement uses TRBV29-1 and TRBJ1-5; 7 positions match TRBD1. The CDR3 spans 13 residues. V dropped 4 bases and J dropped 1; count of bases not matched to a gene: 1. From germline, CDR1 is SQVTM and CDR2 ANQGSEA. The chain's CDR3 is CSVGQGSNQPQHF. For the CDR3, the DNA is TGCAGCGTTGGACAGGGAAGCAATCAGCCCCAGCATTTT.

V usage is TRBV10-3 and J usage is TRBJ2-1; 8 nucleotides match TRBD2. Germline CDR1 ENHRY, CDR2 SYGVKD. After removal of 11 bases from V and 1 base from J, the junction contained 13 bases not matched to a gene. This CDR3 has 16 amino acids. The CDR3 DNA is TGTGCCTCAAAAATATCGGGGGGGGCATCCTACAATGAGCAGTTCTTC. Its protein product is CASKISGGASYNEQFF.

V gene TRBV30 combines with J gene TRBJ2-3; TRBD2 matches 11 bases. V trimming: 2 bases; J trimming: 1 base; junction bases outside the gene matches: 5. This CDR3 has 16 residues. Germline V gene lookup returns CDR1 GTSNPN and CDR2 SVGIG (reference sequence). The CDR3 loop is CAWSTGLAGRTDTQYF. In DNA form, the CDR3 reads TGTGCCTGGAGTACCGGACTAGCGGGCCGCACAGATACGCAGTATTTT.

The genes are TRBV19 and TRBJ1-4; maybe TRBD1 (5 bases). CDR3 size: 16 residues. From germline, CDR1 is LNHDA and CDR2 SQIVND (reference sequence). V was pared by 6 bases and J by 4 bases, with 18 bases between. The CDR3 nucleotides are TGTGCCAGTAGAAAAGGGGCTCAAGGTTTTAATGAAAAACTGTTTTTT. The encoded protein is CASRKGAQGFNEKLFF.

V is TRBV7-9 and J is TRBJ2-1, with D unresolved. The V and J ends lost 6 bases and 12 bases respectively, with 15 bases between them. CDR3 length: 12 residues. The germline V gene has CDR1 SEHNR and CDR2 FQNEAQ (reference sequence). The CDR3 bases are TGTGCCAGCAGTCACGAACTGTCCCGGCAGTTCTTC. Protein sequence: CASSHELSRQFF.

The chain recombines TRBV7-3 with TRBJ2-2; D unresolved. Trimming cost V 4 bases and J 5 bases, with 5 bases left between them. CDR1 SGHTA and CDR2 FQGTGA come from the germline V gene. The CDR3 contains 12 residues. CDR3: CASSYRTGELFF. CDR3 nucleotide sequence: TGTGCCAGCAGCTACCGGACCGGGGAGCTGTTTTTT.

The CDR3 DNA follows: TGTGCCACCAGTGATTTAGCGGACCAGCAGTTCTTC. Translated, it gives CATSDLADQQFF. The chain recombines TRBV24-1 with TRBJ2-1, with D perhaps TRBD2 (5 bases). V was shortened by 1 base and J by 11 bases, with 8 bases between the two germline ends. Germline-derived CDR1 and CDR2 are KGHDR and SFDVKD. The CDR3 is 12 amino acids.

J is TRBJ1-3 and V is TRBV7-6; D call uncertain. Between the trimmed V and J ends, which lost 5 bases and 0 bases, there was a span of 11 bases. CDR3 length equals 15 residues. Per the germline V gene, CDR1 is SGHVS and CDR2 is FNYEAQ. CDR3 loop: CASSNGGNSGNTIYF. DNA for the CDR3: TGTGCCAGCAGCAACGGAGGGAACTCTGGAAACACCATATATTTT.

The chain combines TRBV5-4 with TRBJ2-2; a possible D gene is TRBD1 (6 bases). CDR3 length: 15 amino acids. With 4 bases removed from V and 1 base from J, the gap between germline ends came to 11 bases. CDR1 and CDR2 from the germline V gene are SGHNT and YYREEE (reference sequence). The chain's CDR3 is CASSTTGRNTGELFF. As DNA, the CDR3 is TGTGCCAGCAGCACCACAGGGCGGAACACCGGGGAGCTGTTTTTT.

This rearrangement joins TRBV10-3 to TRBJ2-1; 10 positions match TRBD2. Germline CDR1 is ENHRY and CDR2 is SYGVKD. The V gene end was trimmed by 4 bases and the J gene end by 5 bases; junction bases not matched to a gene: 5. There are 15 residues in the CDR3. DNA of the CDR3: TGTGCCATCAGTGGGGGTCTAGCGGGGGACAATGAGCAGTTCTTC. It encodes CAISGGLAGDNEQFF.

The rearrangement joins TRBV5-6 to TRBJ1-5, with D possibly being TRBD1 (5 bases). Between the trimmed V and J ends, which lost 2 bases and 0 bases, there was a span of 15 bases. CDR3 length: 17 amino acids. Germline values: CDR1 SGHDT, CDR2 YYEEEE. The CDR3 loop is CASSLPGIAYSNQPQHF. The CDR3 nucleotides read TGTGCCAGCAGCTTACCAGGGATTGCCTATAGCAATCAGCCCCAGCATTTT.

This rearrangement joins TRBV5-4 to TRBJ2-7; unclear D gene. Trimming removed 1 base at V and 2 bases at J, with 13 bases between. CDR3 size: 15 residues. Germline lookup yields CDR1 SGHNT and CDR2 YYREEE (reference sequence). This CDR3 is CASSLTGFVPYEQYF. The CDR3 coding sequence is TGTGCCAGCAGCTTGACCGGGTTCGTACCCTACGAGCAGTACTTC.

This clone has a single count. V usage is TRBV19 and J usage is TRBJ1-2, with TRBD1 identical over 11 bases. Germline V gene lookup returns CDR1 LNHDA and CDR2 SQIVND (reference sequence). V trimming: 5 bases; J trimming: 13 bases; junction bases outside the gene matches: 9. The CDR3 is 13 residues long. CDR3 sequence reads: CASSPGQGASCTF. In DNA, the CDR3 is TGTGCCAGTAGTCCAGGACAGGGGGCCTCCTGCACCTTC.

V and J are TRBV6-5 and TRBJ2-7; D possibly corresponds to TRBD2 (5 bases). Germline loops: CDR1 MNHEY, CDR2 SVGAGI. The CDR3 contains 14 residues. Between the trimmed V and J ends, which lost 6 bases and 2 bases, there was a span of 14 bases. The CDR3 DNA reads TGTGCCAGCAGACGACTCAGCGGAGCCTACGAGCAGTACTTC. It is translated as CASRRLSGAYEQYF.

This chain connects TRBV6-5 to TRBJ1-2; possibly TRBD1 for D (5 bases). Trimming took off 8 bases at V and 2 bases at J, with 18 bases between the two ends. Germline V lookup: CDR1 MNHEY, CDR2 SVGAGI. CDR3 length equals 15 residues. The CDR3 protein is CASAVDFRTNYGYTF. CDR3 sequence (DNA): TGTGCCAGCGCAGTAGATTTCAGGACAAACTATGGCTACACCTTC.

The chain employs TRBV18 and TRBJ1-1; 7 nucleotides line up with TRBD1. Germline V gene data show CDR1 as KGHSH and CDR2 as LQKENI. The V segment lost 3 bases and the J segment 4 bases; nucleotides outside the gene matches: 14. This CDR3 has 17 residues. CDR3 nucleotides: TGTGCCAGCTCACCCGCAATAGAGGGGGCAGGAGGCACTGAAGCTTTCTTT. Translation: CASSPAIEGAGGTEAFF.

The V gene is TRBV28, the J gene TRBJ1-2, with TRBD1 as a possible D gene (5 bases). The CDR3 has 12 residues. V lost 11 bases to trimming and J lost 4 bases, with 14 bases between them. From germline, CDR1 is MDHEN and CDR2 SYDVKM. CDR3 nucleotide sequence: TGTGCCTCCTCCCTCGGGGGCTATGGCTACACCTTC. Its protein product is CASSLGGYGYTF.